This T cell receptor (beta chain) emerged from a study of cytomegalovirus exposure and HLA in healthy donors. Produced via immunoSEQ multiplex PCR; TCRdb's table is partial and in-frame only. The data hold tens of thousands of clones, with 84% observed a single time. J was trimmed by 6 bases and V by 5 bases; bases with no gene match: 7. The germline V gene encodes CDR1 SEHNR and CDR2 FQNEAQ (reference sequence). The CDR3 is 13 residues long. Regarding the study as a whole: According to a later analysis, TCR clusters from the first cohort tended to co-occur in the 120 or so validation repertoires.

The donors were in the roughly 130-subject validation cohort; that cohort was separate from the approximately 700-subject first cohort. Details on this clone: Its matching antigen is unknown.

The receptor was derived from a woman under 30 in good health and CMV-seropositive. The chain joins TRBV7-9 to TRBJ2-7; 7 bases are a match to TRBD1. The sample was PBMCs. CDR3 amino acids: CASSPTGMVEQYF. CDR3 nucleotide sequence: TGTGCCAGCAGCCCGACAGGGATGGTCGAGCAGTACTTC.